The 15 T cell receptor beta chains below come from one sample, sequenced in a study of beta chain features in type 1 diabetes. General observations from the study: TCRB CDR3s were moderately but significantly shorter in Type 1 diabetes patients in all four CD4+ subsets.

No cognate antigen is known for these TCRs. Expressed TCRB transcripts were sequenced because the entire RNA isolate underwent reverse transcription. The assay was immunoSEQ multiplex PCR, and TCRdb's table has in-frame clones only and misses some. The sample includes some 160,000 clones, around 9.7% of them seen just once. Sequencing was carried out using central memory CD4+ T cells from blood. The receptors shown here come from a woman in her twenties or thirties with type 1 diabetes.

The CDR3 protein is CASSPYREEKLFF. CDR3 sequence (DNA): TGTGCCAGCAGCCCCTACAGGGAGGAAAAACTGTTTTTT. The rearrangement uses TRBV7-2 and TRBJ1-4, with D possibly being TRBD1 (6 bases). The V end lost 5 bases, the J end lost 8 bases, and 12 bases lay between the germline ends. The CDR3 is made up of 13 amino acids. Germline V gene sequence: CDR1 SGHTA, CDR2 FQGNSA.

This clone occurred many times. The V call is TRBV7-9, the J call TRBJ2-7; no clear D. Germline lookup yields CDR1 SEHNR and CDR2 FQNEAQ (reference sequence). The CDR3 covers 11 residues. Deletions cut 5 bases from V and 6 bases from J, with 8 bases between. CDR3 protein: CASSPAGEQYF. DNA of the CDR3: TGTGCCAGCAGCCCTGCCGGCGAGCAGTACTTC.

The sample holds a few counts of this clone. The rearrangement uses TRBV11-2 and TRBJ2-7; D perhaps matches TRBD1 (6 bases). The CDR3 has 14 amino acids. The V gene lost 3 bases and the J gene lost 6 bases, with 15 bases spanning the gap. Germline V CDR1 and CDR2: SGHAT, FQNNGV. This chain's CDR3 is CASSLGHRLGEQYF. CDR3 nucleotide sequence: TGTGCCAGCAGCTTGGGACACCGCCTCGGCGAGCAGTACTTC.

In this sample, this clone turned up a few times. The rearrangement links TRBV18 to TRBJ1-1, with 11 bases lining up with TRBD1. J lost 4 bases, V lost 3 bases, and 10 bases had no gene match. The germline V gene has CDR1 KGHSH and CDR2 LQKENI. This CDR3 region has 17 residues. CDR3 sequence reads: CASSPVEDGTGGTEAFF. The CDR3 nucleotides read TGTGCCAGCTCACCGGTAGAAGACGGGACAGGGGGCACTGAAGCTTTCTTT.

A few counts support this clone. This rearrangement joins TRBV5-1 to TRBJ2-1, with D possibly matching TRBD2 (6 bases). This CDR3 has 15 residues. V shed 3 bases and J shed 9 bases, with 19 bases lying between them. Germline lookup yields CDR1 SGHRS and CDR2 YFSETQ. CDR3: CASSYTGTPGGEQFF. The CDR3 DNA sequence: TGCGCCAGCAGCTACACCGGGACTCCCGGGGGTGAGCAGTTCTTC. The entire variable domain, with the rest obtained from reference TRBV5-1 and TRBJ2-1, is as follows: KAGVTQTPRYLIKTRGQQVTLSCSPISGHRSVSWYQQTPGQGLQFLFEYFSETQRNKGNFPGRFSGRQFSNSRSEMNVSTLELGDSALYLCASSYTGTPGGEQFFGPGTRLTVL.

This chain links TRBV30 with TRBJ1-5, with no clear D. V was pared by 1 base and J by 5 bases, with 9 bases between. The germline gives CDR1 GTSNPN, CDR2 SVGIG (reference sequence). This CDR3 region has 13 residues. The chain's CDR3 is CAWSARLDQPQHF. For the CDR3, the DNA is TGTGCCTGGAGTGCCCGACTTGATCAGCCCCAGCATTTT.

A few counts support this clone. The genes are TRBV2 and TRBJ1-5; D ambiguous. CDR1 SNHLY and CDR2 FYNNEI come from the germline V gene. The CDR3 loop spans 14 amino acids. Trimming left V 6 bases short and J 6 bases short, with 15 bases between. CDR3 protein: CASSALGEGQPQHF. The CDR3 bases are TGTGCCAGCAGCGCTTTGGGAGAGGGTCAGCCCCAGCATTTT.

This chain links TRBV6-1 with TRBJ2-7; D is perhaps TRBD1 (5 bases). The CDR3 is made up of 15 amino acids. The germline V gene encodes CDR1 MNHNS and CDR2 SASEGT. V lost 2 bases and J lost 2, with 13 bases in between. The CDR3 region has the DNA TGTGCCAGCAGTGAAATGTTTCAGGGTCCCTACGAGCAGTACTTC. It specifies CASSEMFQGPYEQYF.

Written as DNA, the CDR3 is TGTGCCAGCAGAAGACAGTTTAACACCGGGGAGCTGTTTTTT. The encoded protein is CASRRQFNTGELFF. The chain combines TRBV6-5 with TRBJ2-2; TRBD1 is a possible D gene (5 bases). Trimming removed 6 bases from V and 2 bases from J, with 10 bases in between. This CDR3 contains 14 residues. Germline V gene lookup returns CDR1 MNHEY and CDR2 SVGAGI.

The V and J genes are TRBV5-6 and TRBJ2-3; no clear D gene. Between the trimmed V and J ends, which lost 5 bases and 3 bases, there was a span of 13 bases. The CDR3 has 14 amino acids. Germline V gene lookup returns CDR1 SGHDT and CDR2 YYEEEE. The DNA for the CDR3 is TGTGCCAGCAGGCATGACACGTGGACAGATACGCAGTATTTT. It encodes CASRHDTWTDTQYF.

In this sample, this clone turned up a few times. The J gene is TRBJ2-1, the V gene TRBV7-3, with D possibly matching TRBD1 (6 bases). Germline loops: CDR1 SGHTA, CDR2 FQGTGA. V shed 2 bases and J shed 6 bases, with 17 bases lying between them. The CDR3 extends over 16 amino acids. The CDR3 reads CASSLQGLGAGNEQFF. The CDR3 coding sequence is TGTGCCAGCAGCTTACAAGGGCTGGGGGCCGGCAATGAGCAGTTCTTC.

This clone was counted a few times. The chain combines TRBV29-1 with TRBJ1-2; 11 nucleotides line up with TRBD1. The CDR3 runs to 16 residues. Unmatched junction bases numbered 8, after V lost 4 bases and J lost 1 base. Germline V gene data show CDR1 as SQVTM and CDR2 as ANQGSEA. CDR3 sequence reads: CSVGGTGGFLNYGYTF. Here the CDR3 DNA reads TGCAGCGTTGGTGGGACAGGGGGGTTCCTTAACTATGGCTACACCTTC. The variable domain in full, completed from reference TRBV29-1 and TRBJ1-2, reads SAVISQKPSRDICQRGTSLTIQCQVDSQVTMMFWYRQQPGQSLTLIATANQGSEATYESGFVIDKFPISRPNLTFSTLTVSNMSPEDSSIYLCSVGGTGGFLNYGYTFGSGTRLTVV.

The chain links TRBV11-1 to TRBJ2-7, with TRBD1 matching over 7 bases. The CDR3 is made up of 15 amino acids. Germline V gene sequence: CDR1 SGHAT, CDR2 FQDESV (reference sequence). V was clipped by 5 bases and J by 2 bases; unmatched bases: 9. The CDR3 DNA reads TGTGCCAGCAGCCCAGGGGGTAGCGACCCCTACGAGCAGTACTTC. Protein product: CASSPGGSDPYEQYF.

This chain connects TRBV7-2 to TRBJ2-5; D is unclear. V lost 3 bases and J lost 3, with 17 bases in between. This CDR3 has 16 amino acids. Germline loops: CDR1 SGHTA, CDR2 FQGNSA. The CDR3 bases are TGTGCCAGCAGCTTCGATTCGGTTAGCCGAAAAGAGACCCAGTACTTC. Its protein is CASSFDSVSRKETQYF.

This sequence joins TRBV21-1 and TRBJ2-1; TRBD1 is the table's D call and was not checked against the DNA. TRBV21-1 has pseudogene status. The CDR3 extends over 17 amino acids. The CDR3 DNA reads TGTGCCAGCAGCAAAGTCCGGACAGGCTCGAAACACAATGAGCAGTTCTTC. This sequence encodes CASSKVRTGSKHNEQFF.